Listed below are T cell receptor beta chains from one sample, sequenced in a study of blood T cell repertoires in COVID-19. This table comes from immunoSEQ multiplex PCR, and its TCRdb copy is limited to in-frame clones, with some not included. The sample consists of hundreds of thousands of clones, more than 85% of them appearing once. The sequenced sample was PBMCs or T cells enriched from blood (not recorded which). These receptors originate from a woman aged 25 to 39 who had recovered from COVID-19. The CDR3 runs from the conserved cysteine through the conserved F or W. D genes are given only for firm matches. Clone size is given for some rows only: seen once, a few or many times, or a class if the clone is expanded.

j_gene	d_gene	abundance	v_gene	CDR3aa	CDR3nt
TRBJ2-1	.	.	TRBV5-1	CASSPPGQYNEQFF	TGCGCCAGCAGCCCTCCCGGACAGTACAATGAGCAGTTCTTC
TRBJ2-3	.	.	TRBV5-4	CASSLQGLTDTQYF	TGTGCCAGCAGCTTGCAGGGGCTCACAGATACGCAGTATTTT
TRBJ1-5	TRBD1	.	TRBV28	CASTLDRILYF	TGTGCCAGCACCCTGGACAGGATTCTGTATTTT
TRBJ1-5	TRBD1	once	TRBV11-3	CASSLDREGQPQHF	TGTGCCAGCAGCCTAGACAGGGAGGGTCAGCCCCAGCATTTT
TRBJ2-2	TRBD1	few	TRBV3-1/TRBV3-2	CASSQRQGRTGELFF	TGTGCCAGCTCCCAACGACAGGGGCGCACCGGGGAGCTGTTTTTT
TRBJ1-1	TRBD1	once	TRBV7-9	CASSLIYDRGNTEAFF	TGTGCCAGCAGCTTAATATACGACAGGGGGAACACTGAAGCTTTCTTT
TRBJ1-6	TRBD1	once	TRBV25-1	CASSLGQGRSYNSPLHF	TGTGCCAGCAGTCTCGGACAGGGGAGGTCCTATAATTCACCCCTCCACTTT
TRBJ2-3	.	.	TRBV12-3/TRBV12-4	CASSPGPADTQYF	TGTGCCAGCAGTCCAGGGCCGGCAGATACGCAGTATTTT
TRBJ2-7	.	.	TRBV25-1	CASSDLRDYEQYF	TGTGCCAGCAGTGACCTCCGGGACTACGAGCAGTACTTC
TRBJ2-4	.	.	TRBV19	CASSIRDRGGGNIQYF	TGTGCCAGTAGTATCCGAGACAGGGGCGGGGGAAACATTCAGTACTTC
TRBJ2-1	TRBD1	.	TRBV19	CASSFWTGVYNEQFF	TGTGCCAGTAGTTTTTGGACAGGGGTGTACAATGAGCAGTTCTTC
TRBJ2-5	.	.	TRBV29-1	CSVEDSPGETQYF	TGCAGCGTTGAAGACTCCCCGGGAGAGACCCAGTACTTC
TRBJ1-2	.	.	TRBV6-6	CASSFVRGRNDYGYTF	TGTGCCAGCAGTTTCGTCAGGGGACGGAATGACTATGGCTACACCTTC
TRBJ2-7	.	.	TRBV6-2/TRBV6-3	CASSYGLGQSAYEQYF	TGTGCCAGCAGTTACGGCCTAGGACAGTCCGCCTACGAGCAGTACTTC